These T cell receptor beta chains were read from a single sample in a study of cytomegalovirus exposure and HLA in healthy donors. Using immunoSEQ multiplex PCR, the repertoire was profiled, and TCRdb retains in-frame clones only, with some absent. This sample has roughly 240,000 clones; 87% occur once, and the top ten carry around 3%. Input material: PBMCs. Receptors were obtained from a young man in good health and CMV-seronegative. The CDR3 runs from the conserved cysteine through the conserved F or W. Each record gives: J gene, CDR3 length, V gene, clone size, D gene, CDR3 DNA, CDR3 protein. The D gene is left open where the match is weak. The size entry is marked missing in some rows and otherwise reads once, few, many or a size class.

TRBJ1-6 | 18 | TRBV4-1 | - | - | TGCGCCAGCAGCCCCATACGGGGATTGAGGGACTATAATTCACCCCTCCACTTT | CASSPIRGLRDYNSPLHF
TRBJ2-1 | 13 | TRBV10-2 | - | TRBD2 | TGCGCCAGCAACTTAGCGGGGGGAGGTGAGCAGTTCTTC | CASNLAGGGEQFF
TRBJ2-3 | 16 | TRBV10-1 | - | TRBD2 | TGCGCCAGCAGTGAGTCGAGGCGGGGGGGCACAGATACGCAGTATTTT | CASSESRRGGTDTQYF
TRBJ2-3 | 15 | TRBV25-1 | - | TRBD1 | TGTGCCAGCAGGGAGGGGACAGGGAGGACAGATACGCAGTATTTT | CASREGTGRTDTQYF
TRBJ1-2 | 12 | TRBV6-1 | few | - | TGTGCCAGCACCACAGGGAACTATGGCTACACCTTC | CASTTGNYGYTF
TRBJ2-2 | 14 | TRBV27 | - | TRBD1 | TGTGCCAGCAGCCGACAGGGGGCAGGCGGGGAGCTGTTTTTT | CASSRQGAGGELFF
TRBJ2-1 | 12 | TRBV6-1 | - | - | TGTGCCAGCACCCCAGTACGGGAGAGGCAGTTCTTC | CASTPVRERQFF
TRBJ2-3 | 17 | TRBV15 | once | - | TGTGCCACCAGCAGATATGAGAACCCGGGTAGCACAGATACGCAGTATTTT | CATSRYENPGSTDTQYF
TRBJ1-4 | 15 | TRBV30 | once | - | TGTGCCTGGACCCAGCGTGGTAGGACTAATGAAAAACTGTTTTTT | CAWTQRGRTNEKLFF
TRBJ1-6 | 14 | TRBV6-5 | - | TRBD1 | TGTGCCAGCAGCTACGACAGGGGAAATTCACCCCTCCACTTT | CASSYDRGNSPLHF
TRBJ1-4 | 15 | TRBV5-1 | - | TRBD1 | TGCGCCAGCAGCTATTTACAGGGGGCTAATGAAAAACTGTTTTTT | CASSYLQGANEKLFF
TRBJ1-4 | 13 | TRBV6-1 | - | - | TGTGCCAGCAGTGAAAGGGGAGGTGAAAAACTGTTTTTT | CASSERGGEKLFF
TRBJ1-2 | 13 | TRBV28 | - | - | TGTGCCAGCAGTTCCACGCCTACGTATGGCTACACCTTC | CASSSTPTYGYTF
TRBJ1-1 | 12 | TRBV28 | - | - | TGTGCCAGCAGGGGGGGTGGCACTGAAGCTTTCTTT | CASRGGGTEAFF
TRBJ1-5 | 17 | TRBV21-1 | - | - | TGTGCCAGCAGCACCTCGTCGACAGGGGGCCTACGGAGGCCCCAGCATTTT | CASSTSSTGGLRRPQHF
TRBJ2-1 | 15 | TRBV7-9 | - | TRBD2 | TGTGCCAGCAGCATCGGACTAGCGGGAGTGAATGAGCAGTTCTTC | CASSIGLAGVNEQFF
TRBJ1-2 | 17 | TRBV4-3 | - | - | TGCGCCAGCAGCCAGGACTCCGGGACATCTTTATCCTATGGCTACACCTTC | CASSQDSGTSLSYGYTF
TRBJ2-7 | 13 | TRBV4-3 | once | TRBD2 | TGCGCCAGCAGCCCGGGACTAGGGGGCGAGCAGTACTTC | CASSPGLGGEQYF
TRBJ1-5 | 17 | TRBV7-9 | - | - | TGTGCCAGCAGTTTTTTCTCGCGAGGAGGGAGGGTCAAGCCCCAGCATTTT | CASSFFSRGGRVKPQHF
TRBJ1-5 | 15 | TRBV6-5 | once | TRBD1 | TGTGCCAGCAGTAGGACAGGGGTGGGCAATCAGCCCCAGCATTTT | CASSRTGVGNQPQHF